This TCR beta chain appears in the sequencing data of a study of cytomegalovirus exposure and HLA in healthy donors. On this clone itself: Its matching antigen is unknown.

The PCR made use of 60 Vbeta and 13 Jbeta primers. The authors' processing: A later analysis counted 65 million to 95 million unique TCR beta chains, around 10 million shared. The protocol was immunoSEQ multiplex PCR, while the TCRdb copy is restricted to in-frame clones and leaves out a portion. For V, J and clone size, that table is used; D and trimming come from the DNA. The sample holds 65,000 to 100,000 clones, 75% to 80% seen once. CDR3 length: 17 amino acids. Germline CDR1 PRHDT, CDR2 FYEKMQ (reference sequence). The trim removed 6 bases at V and 4 bases at J, leaving 13 bases unmatched. Findings and caveats of the study: As a later analysis revealed, the rate of TCR association differed by HLA locus, with DRB1 most and HLA-C fewest. Earlier findings revealed that most TCR beta V segments proved productive either about 87% or about 30% of the time.

The sample taken for sequencing was PBMCs. This TCR was sampled from a female donor in good health and CMV-seronegative. The V call is TRBV13, the J call TRBJ2-1, with TRBD2 matching over 9 bases. CDR3 protein: CASRLGGGSGGYNEQFF. CDR3 DNA: TGTGCCAGCAGGTTGGGAGGGGGTAGCGGGGGTTACAATGAGCAGTTCTTC. Combining the CDR3 with reference TRBV13 and TRBJ2-1 gives the whole variable domain AAGVIQSPRHLIKEKRETATLKCYPIPRHDTVYWYQQGPGQDPQFLISFYEKMQSDKGSIPDRFSAQQFSDYHSELNMSSLELGDSALYFCASRLGGGSGGYNEQFFGPGTRLTVL.